A single sample gave rise to the 30 T cell receptor beta chains below, sequenced in a study of T cell responses to AZD1222 COVID-19 vaccine. Repertoires were generated with immunoSEQ multiplex PCR, while TCRdb's copy carries only in-frame clones and drops some. In the table there are 150,000 to 200,000 clones, 92% of which are singletons. This specimen consisted of peripheral blood, obtained 28 days after the second AZD1222 dose. Source of these receptors: an adult who received the AZD1222 COVID-19 vaccine.

V and J are TRBV6-5 and TRBJ1-4; 7 bases fit TRBD1. From germline, CDR1 is MNHEY and CDR2 SVGAGI. V lost 6 bases and J lost 7; bases outside the gene matches: 8. The CDR3 consists of 14 residues. CDR3 nucleotide sequence: TGTGCCAGCAGCCTCCCAGGGGGGGCTGAAAAACTGTTTTTT. Its protein product is CASSLPGGAEKLFF.

Notes on this clone: Different DNA sequences within this sample yield the same CDR3. The V call is TRBV6-2 or TRBV6-3, the J call TRBJ2-1; 12 nucleotides agree with TRBD2. Looked up from germline, CDR1 is MNHEY and CDR2 is SVGEGT. This CDR3 spans 15 amino acids. After removal of 4 bases from V and 3 bases from J, the junction contained 1 base not matched to a gene. CDR3 residues: CASSLLAGGYNEQFF. The CDR3, as DNA: TGTGCCAGCAGTTTACTAGCGGGGGGCTACAATGAGCAGTTCTTC.

CDR3 in amino acids: CASSFGAWGTNEKLFF. The CDR3 DNA is TGTGCCAGCAGTTTTGGGGCGTGGGGGACTAATGAAAAACTGTTTTTT. V is TRBV7-9 and J is TRBJ1-4; possibly TRBD1 for D (5 bases). The CDR3 consists of 16 residues. Germline values: CDR1 SEHNR, CDR2 FQNEAQ (reference sequence). The germline V and J ends were trimmed by 6 bases and 2 bases, with 16 bases remaining between them.

This clone was picked up one time. The gene calls are TRBV6-5 and TRBJ1-1; TRBD1 agrees at 7 bases. The CDR3 runs to 13 residues. CDR1 is MNHEY and CDR2 is SVGAGI in the germline V gene. J lost 6 bases, V lost 6 bases, and 7 bases had no gene match. Written as DNA, the CDR3 is TGTGCCAGCAGACGACAGGGAGGAGCTGAAGCTTTCTTT. Residues: CASRRQGGAEAFF.

This chain uses TRBV7-9 with TRBJ1-2; D remains ambiguous. The CDR3 sequence is 13 residues long. The V end was cut by 5 bases, the J end by 8 bases, with 15 bases between. Germline V gene lookup returns CDR1 SEHNR and CDR2 FQNEAQ (reference sequence). The CDR3 DNA sequence: TGTGCCAGCAGCGTCGGAGCGCTAAGGGGCTACACCTTC. This encodes CASSVGALRGYTF. The full variable domain, with the rest looked up from reference TRBV7-9 and TRBJ1-2, is DTGVSQNPRHKITKRGQNVTFRCDPISEHNRLYWYRQTLGQGPEFLTYFQNEAQLEKSRLLSDRFSAERPKGSFSTLEIQRTEQGDSAMYLCASSVGALRGYTFGSGTRLTVV.

The chain employs TRBV13 and TRBJ1-4; D is undetermined. Germline V gives CDR1 PRHDT, CDR2 FYEKMQ (reference sequence). V gave up 3 bases and J gave up 4 bases, with 9 bases separating them. The CDR3 consists of 14 residues. DNA for the CDR3: TGTGCCAGCAGCTTGGACGGCCATAATGAAAAACTGTTTTTT. Its protein is CASSLDGHNEKLFF.

The chain links TRBV9 to TRBJ2-2; D not resolved. Germline V gene data show CDR1 as SGDLS and CDR2 as YYNGEE. The ends were cut back, 3 bases at V and 7 bases at J, with 10 bases in the middle. The CDR3 has 13 amino acids. The DNA for the CDR3 is TGTGCCAGCAGCGGGGCGGTGGGCGGGGAGCTGTTTTTT. Its protein product is CASSGAVGGELFF.

The chain carries TRBV6-2 or TRBV6-3 and TRBJ1-2; possible D gene TRBD1, 5 bases. This CDR3 is built from 16 residues. Per germline, CDR1 MNHEY and CDR2 SVGEGT. Trimming shortened V by 3 bases and J by 4 bases, and 18 bases separated the two germline ends. CDR3 in amino acids: CASSYPPPGRPYGYTF. The CDR3 nucleotides read TGTGCCAGCAGTTATCCCCCCCCGGGACGGCCCTATGGCTACACCTTC.

Here the CDR3 reads CATSSQFPFSGANVLTF. The CDR3 region has the DNA TGTGCCACCAGCAGCCAATTTCCGTTCTCTGGGGCCAACGTCCTGACTTTC. The chain carries TRBV15 and TRBJ2-6, with D hard to call. CDR3 length equals 17 residues. Trimming removed 3 bases from V and 0 bases from J, with 12 bases in between. The germline gives CDR1 LNHNV, CDR2 YYDKDF (reference sequence). Based on the CDR3 plus reference TRBV15 and TRBJ2-6, the full variable domain is DAMVIQNPRYQVTQFGKPVTLSCSQTLNHNVMYWYQQKSSQAPKLLFHYYDKDFNNEADTPDNFQSRRPNTSFCFLDIRSPGLGDTAMYLCATSSQFPFSGANVLTFGAGSRLTVL.

V and J are TRBV4-2 and TRBJ2-7; D call uncertain. CDR3 length: 15 residues. Trimming cost V 0 bases and J 0 bases, with 9 bases left between them. Germline V gene data show CDR1 as LGHNA and CDR2 as YNFKEQ. The CDR3 spells CASSQDDGSSYEQYF. Here the CDR3 DNA reads TGTGCCAGCAGCCAAGATGACGGTAGCTCCTACGAGCAGTACTTC.

The chain recombines TRBV12-5 with TRBJ2-5; no firm D call. V lost 2 bases to trimming and J lost 5 bases, with 15 bases between them. CDR1 and CDR2 from the germline V gene are LGHNT and FRNRAP. The CDR3 is 15 amino acids. The CDR3 bases are TGTGCTAGTGGTTTGAGGCTTTCAGGTTTGGAGACCCAGTACTTC. As protein: CASGLRLSGLETQYF.

J is TRBJ2-7 and V is TRBV10-1, with 7 bases aligning to TRBD2. From germline, CDR1 is WNHNN and CDR2 SYGVQD (reference sequence). Trimming took 3 bases from V and 5 from J; bases not matched to a gene: 4. The CDR3 is 13 amino acids. This CDR3 reads CASSEGGGDEQYF. DNA of the CDR3: TGCGCCAGCAGTGAAGGCGGGGGTGACGAGCAGTACTTC.

The chain recombines TRBV7-2 with TRBJ2-1; no reliable D call. The CDR3 has 12 amino acids. From germline, CDR1 is SGHTA and CDR2 FQGNSA. V was cut by 5 bases and J by 10 bases, with 12 bases left in between. The CDR3 sequence is CASSPLAREQFF. The CDR3 DNA sequence: TGTGCCAGCAGCCCGCTTGCCCGAGAGCAGTTCTTC.

The V and J genes are TRBV28 and TRBJ1-2; D not resolved. Trimming shortened V by 1 base and J by 4 bases, and 7 bases separated the two germline ends. This CDR3 comprises 13 residues. Per germline, CDR1 MDHEN and CDR2 SYDVKM. The CDR3 DNA is TGTGCCAGCAGTTTATTGGGTATCTATGGCTACACCTTC. It is translated as CASSLLGIYGYTF.

CDR3 amino acids: CAWSPGTDYTF. The CDR3 DNA is TGTGCCTGGAGCCCTGGTACAGACTACACCTTC. The chain recombines TRBV30 with TRBJ1-2; D gene uncertain. CDR3 size: 11 residues. Germline V CDR1 and CDR2: GTSNPN, SVGIG (reference sequence). V lost 3 bases, J lost 10 bases, and 12 bases lay in between.

The genes are TRBV12-3 or TRBV12-4 and TRBJ2-1, with D possibly TRBD2 on 5 matching bases. This CDR3 region has 12 residues. The V gene lost 3 bases and the J gene lost 9 bases, with 9 bases spanning the gap. CDR3 loop: CASSFGAGEQFF. The CDR3 bases are TGTGCCAGCAGTTTCGGCGCGGGTGAGCAGTTCTTC.

V gene TRBV6-1 combines with J gene TRBJ1-2; D remains ambiguous. The CDR3 spans 13 residues. V was clipped by 2 bases and J by 6 bases, with 10 bases between them. The V gene's germline CDR1 is MNHNS and CDR2 SASEGT. The CDR3 DNA reads as TGTGCCAGCAGTGAAAGCACCTGGGATGGCTACACCTTC. Amino acid sequence: CASSESTWDGYTF.

The J gene is TRBJ2-1, the V gene TRBV28, with a possible D match to TRBD2 (5 bases). V gave up 4 bases and J gave up 7 bases, with 20 bases separating them. The CDR3 totals 16 residues. CDR1 and CDR2 (germline): MDHEN, SYDVKM. The CDR3 DNA reads TGTGCCAGCAGTTACTTTAAGGGAGAGAGTCGTAATGAGCAGTTCTTC. This sequence encodes CASSYFKGESRNEQFF.

V gene TRBV7-9 combines with J gene TRBJ1-5, with no clear D. Trimming removed 5 bases from V and 4 bases from J, with 6 bases in between. CDR1 and CDR2 from the germline V gene are SEHNR and FQNEAQ (reference sequence). This CDR3 contains 12 residues. Written as DNA, the CDR3 is TGTGCCAGCAGCCTCCCTAATCAGCCCCAGCATTTT. Residues: CASSLPNQPQHF.

The chain joins TRBV6-5 to TRBJ2-3; 7 bases map to TRBD2. Germline CDR1 reads MNHEY; CDR2 reads SVGAGI. The CDR3 is 14 amino acids. V lost 7 bases to trimming and J lost 5 bases; unmatched junction nucleotides: 9. CDR3 loop: CASTPPGGIDTQYF. The CDR3 nucleotides are TGTGCCAGCACCCCTCCGGGGGGAATAGATACGCAGTATTTT.

CDR3 region: CASSLAASGELFF. The CDR3 nucleotides read TGTGCCAGCAGCTTGGCGGCTAGCGGGGAGCTGTTTTTT. The V and J genes are TRBV5-4 and TRBJ2-2; D uncertain. The germline CDR1 and CDR2 sequences are SGHNT and YYREEE (reference sequence). This CDR3 has 13 amino acids. The V end was cut by 0 bases, the J end by 7 bases, with 7 bases between.

The CDR3 sequence is CASSFPLGAGGNEQFF. The CDR3 DNA reads TGTGCCAGCAGTTTTCCTCTCGGAGCTGGGGGCAATGAGCAGTTCTTC. The chain carries TRBV6-2 or TRBV6-3 and TRBJ2-1, with D possibly being TRBD1 or TRBD2 (5 bases each). V was trimmed by 4 bases and J by 6 bases, leaving 19 bases between them. This CDR3 spans 16 amino acids. Germline loops: CDR1 MNHEY, CDR2 SVGEGT.

The J gene is TRBJ2-4, the V gene TRBV7-2; TRBD1 aligns across 7 bases. Germline-derived CDR1 and CDR2 are SGHTA and FQGNSA. The length of the CDR3 is 16 residues. With V trimmed by 7 bases and J by 1 base, 10 bases remained unmatched. CDR3 sequence: CASTLNRGGAKNIQYF. The CDR3 DNA reads TGTGCCAGCACCCTAAACAGGGGTGGTGCCAAAAACATTCAGTACTTC.

This clone was found once. The chain links TRBV6-6 to TRBJ1-2; D gene uncertain. CDR1 is MNHNY and CDR2 is SVGAGI in the germline V gene (reference sequence). The CDR3 extends over 16 amino acids. V was cut by 2 bases and J by 0 bases, with 13 bases left in between. The CDR3 DNA reads TGTGCCAGCAGTTACAGGACGGACTTGTCTAACTATGGCTACACCTTC. As protein: CASSYRTDLSNYGYTF.

The genes are TRBV5-6 and TRBJ1-5; unclear D gene. Germline-derived CDR1 and CDR2 are SGHDT and YYEEEE. There are 15 residues in the CDR3. With 0 bases removed from V and 3 bases from J, the gap between germline ends came to 10 bases. The chain's CDR3 is CASSLAGRINQPQHF. The CDR3 DNA reads TGTGCCAGCAGCTTGGCCGGGAGGATCAATCAGCCCCAGCATTTT.

Ten or more counts support this clone. The J gene is TRBJ1-3, the V gene TRBV15; D perhaps matches TRBD1 (5 bases). Germline CDR1 and CDR2: LNHNV and YYDKDF (reference sequence). The CDR3 loop spans 16 amino acids. V lost 0 bases and J 4 bases, leaving 13 bases between the germline ends. Here the CDR3 DNA reads TGTGCCACCAGCAGAGATCTGGGGGGTGTCGGAAACACCATATATTTT. Protein sequence: CATSRDLGGVGNTIYF.

The CDR3 sequence: CASSLRLAGYSYNEQFF. DNA for the CDR3: TGTGCCAGCAGCTTACGACTAGCGGGGTATTCCTACAATGAGCAGTTCTTC. This rearrangement joins TRBV11-2 to TRBJ2-1, with 11 bases that match TRBD2. CDR3 size: 17 residues. After removal of 2 bases from V and 1 base from J, the junction contained 4 bases not matched to a gene. The germline CDR1 and CDR2 sequences are SGHAT and FQNNGV. Drawing the rest from reference TRBV11-2 and TRBJ2-1, the complete variable domain is EAGVAQSPRYKIIEKRQSVAFWCNPISGHATLYWYQQILGQGPKLLIQFQNNGVVDDSQLPKDRFSAERLKGVDSTLKIQPAKLEDSAVYLCASSLRLAGYSYNEQFFGPGTRLTVL.

The chain joins TRBV4-2 to TRBJ1-2; no clear D. Germline CDR1 is LGHNA and CDR2 is YNFKEQ. V shed 3 bases and J shed 6 bases, with 20 bases lying between them. The CDR3 spans 16 residues. In DNA, the CDR3 is TGTGCCAGCAGCCAGCGGGAGTCCCTCGCAATCGATGGCTACACCTTC. Translating it yields CASSQRESLAIDGYTF.

This clone was seen a handful of times. The J gene is TRBJ1-6, the V gene TRBV4-1, with no clear D. Deletions cut 1 base from V and 7 bases from J, with 20 bases between. Germline CDR1 is MGHRA and CDR2 is YSYEKL. The CDR3 runs 18 residues. CDR3 amino acids: CASSQGRLEGMRNSPLHF. The CDR3 bases are TGCGCCAGCAGCCAAGGAAGGTTAGAGGGAATGCGGAATTCACCCCTCCACTTT.

This clone is categorized as medium-sized (0.01 to 0.1%). CDR3 region: CASSQAGRSSYEQYF. Here the CDR3 DNA reads TGTGCCAGCAGCCAAGCTGGCCGGAGCTCCTACGAGCAGTACTTC. The V and J genes are TRBV4-2 and TRBJ2-7, with D uncertain. This CDR3 has 15 amino acids. V lost 1 base and J lost 0, with 10 bases in between. The V gene's germline CDR1 is LGHNA and CDR2 YNFKEQ.